This TCR beta chain was captured in a study of blood T cell repertoires in COVID-19. Study in general: Acute and convalescent COVID-19 specimens originated in the United States, Italy and Spain. Sources were T cells, B-cell-depleted T cells, or PBMCs; the material itself was cDNA or gDNA.

In the authors' workflow: Estimation of nucleated cell counts was performed using reference gene primer amplification. The method was immunoSEQ multiplex PCR; TCRdb's version includes in-frame clones alone and lacks a portion of them. V, J and clone size were drawn from that table, and D and trimming were deduced from the DNA. The table records more than 100,000 clones, around 86% of them present only once. The CDR3 has 14 residues. The ends were cut back, 2 bases at V and 5 bases at J, with 12 bases in the middle. Germline V gene lookup returns CDR1 ENHRY and CDR2 SYGVKD. This sequence was found in a man in his forties with acute or convalescent COVID-19. Material for sequencing was peripheral blood. The chain employs TRBV10-3 and TRBJ1-2; D gene ambiguous. The CDR3 loop is CAISEEEVGYGYTF. The CDR3 coding sequence is TGTGCCATCAGTGAGGAGGAGGTAGGGTATGGCTACACCTTC.